This TCR beta chain is drawn from a study of Tregs in tolerant kidney transplant recipients. Study observations and caveats: Tregs expanded with activated donor B cells seemed most donor-specific.

The V and J ends lost 0 bases and 2 bases respectively, with 12 bases between them. Germline V gene lookup returns CDR1 SGHNT and CDR2 YENEEA. The CDR3 has 16 residues. Worth noting for this clone: Its specificity is unknown.

The method was immunoSEQ multiplex PCR; TCRdb's version includes in-frame clones alone and lacks a portion of them. The repertoire holds about 110,000 clones, with 85% to 90% as singletons. The sequence was obtained from a human donor who received a combined kidney and bone marrow transplant. The chain couples TRBV11-3 to TRBJ2-3, with D possibly being TRBD2 (6 bases). Source: CD4+ T cells from blood, taken before the transplant. The CDR3 region has the DNA TGTGCCAGCAGCTTAGATGGCGGGGACGTCACAGATACGCAGTATTTT. It specifies CASSLDGGDVTDTQYF.